This T cell receptor (beta chain) was sequenced during a study of cytomegalovirus exposure and HLA in healthy donors. Notes on the study in general: Researchers left out some V segments, among them TRBV6-2 and TRBV6-3, as indistinguishable.

CDR3 length equals 15 residues. Trimming removed 5 bases at V and 3 bases at J, with 14 bases between. Germline CDR1 reads MNHEY; CDR2 reads SVGAGI. Comment on this clone: What it recognizes is unknown.

The PCR used 60 Vbeta and 13 Jbeta primers. The protocol was immunoSEQ multiplex PCR, while the TCRdb copy is restricted to in-frame clones and leaves out a portion. This table has about 130,000 clones, approximately 84% appearing once. Sequences were obtained from PBMCs. V usage is TRBV6-5 and J usage is TRBJ1-3, with a possible D match to TRBD1 (5 bases). This receptor was identified in a boy aged 2 to 9 in good health and CMV-seronegative. The CDR3 sequence is CASSIGVSSGNTIYF. CDR3 DNA sequence: TGTGCCAGCAGTATAGGGGTATCGAGTGGAAACACCATATATTTT.